The rows below give T cell receptor beta chains drawn from one sample of a study of shared clonotypes between healthy human individuals. Only in-frame clones appear in the TCRdb table, and some are missing; sequencing was by immunoSEQ multiplex PCR. The table records more than 500,000 clones, approximately 95% of them present only once. Specimen: naive CD8+ T cells sorted from blood. All receptors derive from a woman under 40 in good health. CDR3s include the opening cysteine and the closing phenylalanine or tryptophan. The D gene is left open where the match is weak. Only some rows state a clone size, as once, few, many or a class for expanded clones.

j_gene,abundance,v_gene,d_gene,CDR3nt,CDR3aa
TRBJ1-2,.,TRBV21-1,.,TGTGCCAGCAGCAAAGTCCAGGGGATCTATGGCTACACCTTC,CASSKVQGIYGYTF
TRBJ2-2,.,TRBV7-2,TRBD2,TGTGCCAGCAGCCACGGACTAGCGGGTAACACCGGGGAGCTGTTTTTT,CASSHGLAGNTGELFF
TRBJ2-2,.,TRBV27,TRBD2,TGTGCCAGCAGTTTATCGGCGGGAGCCAACACCGGGGAGCTGTTTTTT,CASSLSAGANTGELFF
TRBJ1-2,.,TRBV2,TRBD1,TGTGCCAGCAGTGATGGACAGGACCCTTATGGCTACACCTTC,CASSDGQDPYGYTF
TRBJ2-1,.,TRBV11-3,.,TGTGCCAGCAGCTTAGGCCCGACTAGTAACAATGAGCAGTTCTTC,CASSLGPTSNNEQFF
TRBJ1-2,.,TRBV27,.,TGTGCCAGCAGTTTGAGTCCAGGGGAGGTCGCTATATATGGCTACACCTTC,CASSLSPGEVAIYGYTF
TRBJ2-7,.,TRBV7-9,TRBD2,TGTGCCAGCAGGGGAGCGGGAGGGCCGCAAGAGCAGTACTTC,CASRGAGGPQEQYF
TRBJ2-1,.,TRBV13,.,TGTGCCAGCAGCCCCTCCTCTACGAATGAGCAGTTCTTC,CASSPSSTNEQFF
TRBJ2-3,.,TRBV2,TRBD1,TGTGCCAGAAAAAAGGGGGCAGGAGGCCCAGATACGCAGTATTTT,CARKKGAGGPDTQYF
TRBJ2-7,.,TRBV27,.,TGTGCCAGCAGTCCCTACGGGGGTTCCTACGAGCAGTACTTC,CASSPYGGSYEQYF
TRBJ2-7,.,TRBV27,TRBD2,TGTGCCAGCAGTTCCGGCACCAGCGGGAGTAACGAGCAGTACTTC,CASSSGTSGSNEQYF
TRBJ1-1,.,TRBV27,TRBD1,TGTGCCAGCAGTTTTCACAGGGGGAACACTGAAGCTTTCTTT,CASSFHRGNTEAFF
TRBJ1-1,once,TRBV28,.,TGTGCCAGCAGTCCACTCGACACACCGAACACTGAAGCTTTCTTT,CASSPLDTPNTEAFF
TRBJ2-7,.,TRBV27,.,TGTGCCAGCAGTTTAATTGGGAGCTCCTACGAGCAGTACTTC,CASSLIGSSYEQYF
TRBJ1-2,.,TRBV25-1,TRBD1,TGTGCCAGCAGTGAATTGGGACAGCCCTATGGCTACACCTTC,CASSELGQPYGYTF
TRBJ2-7,.,TRBV27,TRBD2,TGTGCCAGCAGTTCAATCCGGGACTATTCTGGGAGCGCCTACGAGCAGTACTTC,CASSSIRDYSGSAYEQYF
TRBJ2-7,.,TRBV29-1,.,TGCAGCGTTAATGTCGGGACCCTGGACGAGCAGTACTTC,CSVNVGTLDEQYF
TRBJ1-2,.,TRBV5-4,.,TGTGCCAGCAGCTTATTCAGCTCTAACTATGGCTACACCTTC,CASSLFSSNYGYTF
TRBJ2-7,.,TRBV11-1,TRBD2,TGTGCCAGCAGCTCCCTTTTGGCGGGAGATGCTTACGAGCAGTACTTC,CASSSLLAGDAYEQYF
TRBJ2-6,.,TRBV27,.,TGTGCCAGCAGTTTATACCCCACGGACTCTGGGGCCAACGTCCTGACTTTC,CASSLYPTDSGANVLTF
TRBJ2-1,.,TRBV29-1,TRBD2,TGCAGCGTTGGCGGGGGACTAGGGCCCCTAAATGAGCAGTTCTTC,CSVGGGLGPLNEQFF
TRBJ1-2,.,TRBV28,.,TGTGCCAGCAGTTTAGCCGGGGTGGATTTAGCTAACTATGGCTACACCTTC,CASSLAGVDLANYGYTF
TRBJ2-7,.,TRBV6-5,.,TGTGCCAGCAGGAAACCACAGGGAATCGAGCAGTACTTC,CASRKPQGIEQYF
TRBJ2-7,.,TRBV5-5,TRBD1,TGTGCCAGCAGCCTTGTCCGGGACAGGGCCTACGAGCAGTACTTC,CASSLVRDRAYEQYF
TRBJ1-2,once,TRBV27,.,TGTGCCAGCAACAACGGACCCGGGGCTAACGGTGGCTACACCTTC,CASNNGPGANGGYTF
TRBJ1-5,.,TRBV29-1,TRBD1,TGCAGCGTCGGGACAGATAGCAATCAGCCCCAGCATTTT,CSVGTDSNQPQHF
TRBJ2-1,.,TRBV27,.,TGTGCCAGCAGGGCGGGTGACTCCTACAATGAGCAGTTCTTC,CASRAGDSYNEQFF
TRBJ2-6,.,TRBV11-2,.,TGTGCCAGCAGCCCAATGTGGGACACGGACTCTGGGGCCAACGTCCTGACTTTC,CASSPMWDTDSGANVLTF
TRBJ1-2,.,TRBV2,.,TGTGCCAGCAGTGAAGCAGGCGGAGTTAACTATGGCTACACCTTC,CASSEAGGVNYGYTF
TRBJ1-5,.,TRBV27,TRBD1,TGTGCCAGCAGTGGGACAGGGAATCAGCCCCAGCATTTT,CASSGTGNQPQHF
TRBJ2-7,.,TRBV7-9,TRBD2,TGTGCCAGCGTCAGCGGGAAAGGCGAGCAGTACTTC,CASVSGKGEQYF
TRBJ2-1,.,TRBV11-2,.,TGTGCCAGCAGCTTCACGACAGCCTACAATGAGCAGTTCTTC,CASSFTTAYNEQFF
TRBJ2-2,.,TRBV5-6,TRBD1,TGTGCCAGCAGGGGAGACAGGGGGCGCACCGGGGAGCTGTTTTTT,CASRGDRGRTGELFF
TRBJ2-3,.,TRBV7-3,TRBD2,TGTGCCAGCAGCATTGGGGGGGACCACACAGATACGCAGTATTTT,CASSIGGDHTDTQYF
TRBJ2-7,.,TRBV7-9,TRBD1,TGTGCCAGCAGCTTCTCTCCGGGACAGCCCTACGAGCAGTACTTC,CASSFSPGQPYEQYF
TRBJ2-2,.,TRBV27,TRBD2,TGTGCCAGCAGTTTACTAGCGGGAGTGGTAACCGGGGAGCTGTTTTTT,CASSLLAGVVTGELFF
TRBJ2-5,.,TRBV28,TRBD1,TGTGCCAGCAGCTGGGTAGGACAGGACCAAGAGACCCAGTACTTC,CASSWVGQDQETQYF
TRBJ1-1,.,TRBV28,.,TGTGCCAGCAGTTCACGGCTAGAGGGCTCCACTGAAGCTTTCTTT,CASSSRLEGSTEAFF
TRBJ1-1,once,TRBV7-9,.,TGTGCCAGCAGCCCGAACTCCGGGACAACAAAGGGGAACACTGAAGCTTTCTTT,CASSPNSGTTKGNTEAFF
TRBJ1-5,once,TRBV5-6,.,TGTGCCAGCAGCTTGATGGCAGACAATCAGCCCCAGCATTTT,CASSLMADNQPQHF
TRBJ1-2,.,TRBV5-6,.,TGTGCCAGCAGCTCGTCTCGAAGCGGGGGCTACACCTTC,CASSSSRSGGYTF
TRBJ1-2,.,TRBV2,.,TGTGCCAGCAGTGAACTGGGACCCACCTATGGCTACACCTTC,CASSELGPTYGYTF
TRBJ2-7,.,TRBV13,.,TGTGCCAGCAGCCAAACGACAGATCAGAGCTCCTACGAGCAGTACTTC,CASSQTTDQSSYEQYF
TRBJ1-2,.,TRBV5-4,TRBD1,TGTGCCAGCAGCGGGCCTAATGACAGGGCGGTCTCCTATGGCTACACCTTC,CASSGPNDRAVSYGYTF
TRBJ2-4,.,TRBV27,.,TGTGCCAGCAGTTTATTTGGCAGGGCCTCCAAAAACATTCAGTACTTC,CASSLFGRASKNIQYF
TRBJ2-2,.,TRBV19,.,TGTGCCAGTAGTCCCCCCGGGGGTACCGGGGAGCTGTTTTTT,CASSPPGGTGELFF
TRBJ1-5,once,TRBV27,.,TGTGCCAGCAGTTTTAATATCGTAAATCAGCCCCAGCATTTT,CASSFNIVNQPQHF
TRBJ1-3,.,TRBV9,TRBD1,TGTGCCAGCAGCCGACAGGGGGCTGGAAACACCATATATTTT,CASSRQGAGNTIYF
TRBJ1-5,.,TRBV5-5,.,TGTGCCAGCAGCTTGGAGGGTGGGAAACAGCCCCAGCATTTT,CASSLEGGKQPQHF
TRBJ2-1,.,TRBV27,.,TGTGCCAGCAGTTTAGATACGGGACTCGCTTCCAATGAGCAGTTCTTC,CASSLDTGLASNEQFF
TRBJ1-1,few,TRBV12-5,.,TGTGCTAGTGTCCTCGACAACACTGAAGCTTTCTTT,CASVLDNTEAFF
TRBJ2-3,.,TRBV28,.,TGTGCCAGCAGTTTCGGTAGGGGTAGAGATACGCAGTATTTT,CASSFGRGRDTQYF
TRBJ2-7,once,TRBV7-8,TRBD2,TGTGCCAGCAGCTTAGGGACTAGCGGTTTCGAGCAGTACTTC,CASSLGTSGFEQYF
TRBJ1-5,.,TRBV28,TRBD1,TGTGCCAGCAGTTACAGGGGTTCTGGCAATCAGCCCCAGCATTTT,CASSYRGSGNQPQHF
TRBJ1-1,.,TRBV27,.,TGTGCCAGCAGTTTCGGGCCCTACACTGAAGCTTTCTTT,CASSFGPYTEAFF
TRBJ2-6,.,TRBV27,TRBD1,TGTGCCAGCAGATCGGACAGGCCCAGCTCTGGGGCCAACGTCCTGACTTTC,CASRSDRPSSGANVLTF
TRBJ1-1,.,TRBV27,.,TGTGCCAGCAGTCTAAGGGACGGACACACTGAAGCTTTCTTT,CASSLRDGHTEAFF
TRBJ1-4,.,TRBV5-8,.,TGTGCCAGCAGCCAGCCAGGGATGGGTGAAAAACTGTTTTTT,CASSQPGMGEKLFF
TRBJ2-4,.,TRBV7-9,TRBD2,TGTGCCAGCAGCGCTCGAACTAGCGTACCTTTCGCCGACATTCAGTACTTC,CASSARTSVPFADIQYF
TRBJ1-1,.,TRBV9,.,TGTGCCAGCAGCGTAGCGGGGGCCACTGAAGCTTTCTTT,CASSVAGATEAFF